This record looks at one T cell receptor (beta chain) sequence and its context. Its specificity is unknown. The data were taken from a study of T cell responses to AZD1222 COVID-19 vaccine. Germline CDR1 and CDR2: SGHNT and YYREEE (reference sequence). Trimming cost V 4 bases and J 6 bases, with 8 bases left between them. This CDR3 spans 12 amino acids. TCRdb keeps only in-frame clones here, not all; method: immunoSEQ multiplex PCR. The sample comprises about 110,000 clones, more than 70% of which are singletons, and approximately 3.1% rests with the top ten. Study-wide results and caveats: Spike-specific TCR breadth and depth went up after people got two AZD1222 doses. Clonal diversity may have been underestimated, and the donors were mostly white British, with more females than males.

The TCR originated in an adult in good health. The source was peripheral blood, collected on day 0 of MenACWY control vaccination. The chain recombines TRBV5-4 with TRBJ2-4; possible D gene TRBD1, 5 bases. The CDR3 here is CASSGDRNIQYF. CDR3 DNA: TGTGCCAGCAGCGGAGACAGAAACATTCAGTACTTC.